This record concerns one T cell receptor beta chain sequence. Its cognate antigen has yet to be identified. No clone much larger than this one lies a single base away; base qualities are absent. Enrolling through a virtual design, the prospective study's participants ranged in age from roughly 18 to 89 years and lived across 20 to 25 United States geographic areas. In the prospective study, cohorts were assigned on the basis of participant-reported clinical history obtained from a screening survey and a study questionnaire. Exposed participants had been in contact, within 2 weeks of entering the study, with a person who had a PCR-confirmed or clinician-diagnosed case of COVID-19. Mobile phlebotomists in the prospective study collected whole blood, serum and a nasopharyngeal or oropharyngeal swab from every participant. Additional blood draws and questionnaires over an approximately 2-month period could optionally be provided by prospective study participants. Blood samples from the prospective study were shipped frozen or at room temperature prior to DNA extraction.

These data are taken from a study of blood T cell repertoires in COVID-19 (dated by TCRdb to 2018 to 2020). As for the study more broadly: Collaborator samples came from the United States, Italy and Spain and covered acute and convalescent phases of COVID-19. The prospective study material was composed of cDNA or gDNA derived from T cells, B-cell-depleted T cells, or PBMCs. Deeply sampled blood TCRbeta repertoires from subjects exposed to, actively infected with, or recovered from COVID-19 were included in the dataset. The repertoires were made available in a free public database intended to serve as a resource for research on the immune response to SARS-CoV-2. The samples were drawn from the first 160 participants of the ongoing ImmuneRACE study and from 1,254 subjects provided by 6 global collaborators. A de-identified subject ID, COVID-19 status, age in years and sex were almost always included in the sample metadata. Where HLA class I and class II types were available, the types were taken from metadata supplied by the sample provider, not from assay-based typing.

TCRbeta CDR3 regions were amplified from genomic DNA by means of the immunoSEQ Assay, a bias-controlled multiplex PCR. For the original study's pipeline: The number of nucleated cells in each sample was estimated by amplification of reference gene primers within the assay. To quantify the absolute abundance of each unique TCRbeta CDR3 rearrangement, sequence reads were collapsed and filtered. For each sample, productive Simpson clonality was calculated as the square root of Simpson's diversity index across productive rearrangements. In its TCRdb copy, this immuneACCESS table keeps in-frame sequences only and misses some clones. Where compared with another copy, unresolved V genes explain less than half of these, and the others have no known cause. V and J calls and clone size are as listed in that table; D and trimming were resolved from the DNA. The sample table shows fewer than 250,000 clones, and 83% are seen once. The ten largest clones capture about 3.8% of the sample.

Overall study results and their limits: The quantity of clinical and demographic metadata differed by source and by participant and was supplied without curation.

Ends trimmed: V by 6 bases, J by 0 bases; bases unmatched to a gene: 11. The CDR3 covers 17 residues, taking in both the cysteine and the phenylalanine. Here the CDR3 DNA is all that survives: 51 bases in frame from base 1. The germline V gene provides CDR1 SGDLS and CDR2 YYNGEE. The origin of this receptor is a woman aged 40 to 50 who had been exposed to COVID-19. The specimen sequenced was PBMCs or T cells enriched from blood (not recorded which). The chain is made from TRBV9 and TRBJ1-3; the junction holds 8 bases that match TRBD1. The sequenced DNA is TGTGCCAGCACCCCCGGGACAGGTCAAAGCTCTGGAAACACCATATATTTT. The translation is CASTPGTGQSSGNTIYF.